This is a list of T cell receptor beta chains from one sample in a study of shared clonotypes between healthy human individuals. Assay: immunoSEQ multiplex PCR; the TCRdb copy retains only in-frame clones and omits some. The sample has 450,000 to 500,000 clones, less than 80% seen once; the top ten hold about 12%. The sample consisted of PBMCs. The source of these receptors is a woman aged 35 to 49 in good health. Some clones in this sample may be carry-over from other donors' samples. The CDR3 runs from the conserved cysteine through the conserved F or W. The order of the fields is V gene, J gene, D gene, clone size, CDR3 DNA, CDR3 protein. D genes are given only for firm matches. Not every row has a clone size; where given, it reads once, few, many or a size class.

V: TRBV5-8
J: TRBJ2-1
D: .
size: .
DNA: TGTGCCAGCAGCTTTGGTGACAGTTCCTACAATGAGCAGTTCTTC
CDR3: CASSFGDSSYNEQFF

V: TRBV7-2
J: TRBJ2-1
D: .
size: once
DNA: TGTGCCAGCAGCTTAGCGCGGAGCACTGAGCAGTTCTTC
CDR3: CASSLARSTEQFF

V: TRBV7-2
J: TRBJ1-4
D: .
size: .
DNA: TGTGCCAGCAGCTTAGACAGGGCAACTAATGAAAAACTGTTTTTT
CDR3: CASSLDRATNEKLFF

V: TRBV10-2
J: TRBJ1-1
D: .
size: .
DNA: TGCGCCAGCAGTGAGTCTCCCGATTCTTCATTGAACACTGAAGCTTTCTTT
CDR3: CASSESPDSSLNTEAFF

V: TRBV9
J: TRBJ2-1
D: .
size: .
DNA: TGTGCCAGCAGCCCACAGGTTCTGACCTACAATGAGCAGTTCTTC
CDR3: CASSPQVLTYNEQFF

V: TRBV14
J: TRBJ1-2
D: .
size: .
DNA: TGTGCCAGCAGCCAGGGGCGGGGTCTGGTTCATGGCTACACCTTC
CDR3: CASSQGRGLVHGYTF

V: TRBV19
J: TRBJ1-5
D: TRBD1
size: .
DNA: TGTGCCAGTAGAGCAGGGGGAGGTAGCAATCAGCCCCAGCATTTT
CDR3: CASRAGGGSNQPQHF

V: TRBV5-4
J: TRBJ2-1
D: .
size: .
DNA: TGTGCCAGCAGCTTGGGCCGACTAGGTGTGGGCAATGAGCAGTTCTTC
CDR3: CASSLGRLGVGNEQFF

V: TRBV6-1
J: TRBJ2-5
D: .
size: few
DNA: TGTGCCAGCAGTGGGGCCTTGGGTCAGGGGGAGACCCAGTACTTC
CDR3: CASSGALGQGETQYF

V: TRBV5-8
J: TRBJ1-2
D: .
size: .
DNA: TGTGCCAGCAGCTTGAGGCAAGGCTATGGCTACACCTTC
CDR3: CASSLRQGYGYTF

V: TRBV2
J: TRBJ2-1
D: .
size: many
DNA: TGTGCCAGCAGTGACGACTATGCTTCGGATGAGCAGTTCTTC
CDR3: CASSDDYASDEQFF

V: TRBV6-4
J: TRBJ2-3
D: TRBD2
size: .
DNA: TGTGCCAGCACCCCCGGGACTAGCGGGAGGGCTGAAGCAGATACGCAGTATTTT
CDR3: CASTPGTSGRAEADTQYF

V: TRBV5-1
J: TRBJ2-1
D: TRBD2
size: .
DNA: TGCGCCAGCAGCTTGGGACTAGCGGGTTTCGATGAGCAGTTCTTC
CDR3: CASSLGLAGFDEQFF

V: TRBV6-6
J: TRBJ1-1
D: .
size: .
DNA: TGTGCCAGCAGTTCTTCAGCCATGAACACTGAAGCTTTCTTT
CDR3: CASSSSAMNTEAFF

V: TRBV5-1
J: TRBJ1-2
D: .
size: .
DNA: TGCGCCAGCAGCTTGGACACTTCTAACTATGGCTACACCTTC
CDR3: CASSLDTSNYGYTF

V: TRBV28
J: TRBJ2-1
D: TRBD2
size: few
DNA: TGTGCCAGCAGCTTAGCGGGGAGCTCCTACAATGAGCAGTTCTTC
CDR3: CASSLAGSSYNEQFF

V: TRBV28
J: TRBJ2-1
D: TRBD1
size: .
DNA: TGTGCCAGCAGTTTGCCGGGACAGGGTAGCTCCTACAATGAGCAGTTCTTC
CDR3: CASSLPGQGSSYNEQFF

V: TRBV7-9
J: TRBJ1-1
D: TRBD1
size: few
DNA: TGTGCCAGCAGCCCACCCGGGACAGCGAACACTGAAGCTTTCTTT
CDR3: CASSPPGTANTEAFF

V: TRBV5-1
J: TRBJ2-3
D: TRBD2
size: .
DNA: TGCGCCAGCAGCTTTCCAAGGACTAGCGGGAGGTCAGATACGCAGTATTTT
CDR3: CASSFPRTSGRSDTQYF

V: TRBV6-1
J: TRBJ2-2
D: TRBD1
size: many
DNA: TGTGCCAGCAGTGAGACGGGACAGGGTGGGACCGGGGAGCTGTTTTTT
CDR3: CASSETGQGGTGELFF

V: TRBV1
J: TRBJ1-5
D: .
size: .
DNA: TGCACCAGCAGCCACATCCCCCACACCCGGGACAGGGACGGAGGCCGCAATCAGCCCCAGCATTTT
CDR3: CTSSHIPHTRDRDGGRNQPQHF

V: TRBV29-1
J: TRBJ2-5
D: TRBD2
size: few
DNA: TGCAGCGCTGGAGGGGGACTAGCGGAACAAGAGACCCAGTACTTC
CDR3: CSAGGGLAEQETQYF

V: TRBV28
J: TRBJ2-5
D: TRBD2
size: .
DNA: TGTGCCAGCAGTTTAGGACTAGCGGGAGCAGGCCAAGAGACCCAGTACTTC
CDR3: CASSLGLAGAGQETQYF

V: TRBV6-6
J: TRBJ2-1
D: TRBD2
size: .
DNA: TGTGCCAGCAGTACTGGACTAGGTGGGGGTAATGAGCAGTTCTTC
CDR3: CASSTGLGGGNEQFF

V: TRBV7-2
J: TRBJ2-1
D: TRBD2
size: .
DNA: TGTGCCAGCAAACTAGTAGCGGGAGCTTACAATGAGCAGTTCTTC
CDR3: CASKLVAGAYNEQFF

V: TRBV19
J: TRBJ2-5
D: .
size: few
DNA: TGTGCCAGTCGAATAGGACAGACCGAGACCCAGTACTTC
CDR3: CASRIGQTETQYF

V: TRBV30
J: TRBJ2-7
D: TRBD2
size: .
DNA: TGTGCCTGGAGTAAGACTAGCTCCCTCGAGCAGTACTTC
CDR3: CAWSKTSSLEQYF

V: TRBV28
J: TRBJ2-7
D: TRBD1
size: .
DNA: TGTGCCAGCAGTAGACAGGGGGCAGGGGAGCAGTACTTC
CDR3: CASSRQGAGEQYF

V: TRBV28
J: TRBJ2-6
D: TRBD2
size: .
DNA: TGTGCCAGCAGTTCCGAGGGACTAGCGGGGAAAGGCTCTGGGGCCAACGTCCTGACTTTC
CDR3: CASSSEGLAGKGSGANVLTF

V: TRBV7-2
J: TRBJ2-1
D: .
size: once
DNA: TGTGCCAGCAGCTTAGGTGGTAACTCATTTGAGCAGTTCTTC
CDR3: CASSLGGNSFEQFF